This entry lists 21 T cell receptor beta chains sequenced from one sample in a study of response to subunit inactivated influenza vaccine. TCRdb used MiXCR to reprocess the RT-PCR reads, holding one entry per CDR3 protein. The sample includes over 400,000 distinct CDR3 sequences, roughly 11% seen only once; the top ten take 9.5% to 15%. Sequenced material: PBMCs from blood, taken roughly 47 days after vaccination. The receptors shown here come from a man aged 50 to 60 who received an inactivated influenza vaccine.

This chain connects TRBV6-6 to TRBJ2-1, with D unclear. The CDR3 totals 12 residues. Trimming cost V 6 bases and J 5 bases, with 8 bases left between them. CDR1 and CDR2 (germline): MNHNY, SVGAGI (reference sequence). The CDR3 bases are TGTGCCAGCAGCCCACCTGACAATGAGCAGTTCTTC. Translation: CASSPPDNEQFF.

V is TRBV12-3 or TRBV12-4 and J is TRBJ2-2; 11 nucleotides agree with TRBD1. With V trimmed by 8 bases and J by 4 bases, 9 bases remained unmatched. This CDR3 contains 16 residues. The CDR3 nucleotides read TGTGCCAGCGAATCCGGGACAGGGGGATTCACCGGGGAGCTGTTTTTT. It yields the protein CASESGTGGFTGELFF.

This rearrangement joins TRBV7-9 to TRBJ2-7; no definite D call. Germline V gene sequence: CDR1 SEHNR, CDR2 FQNEAQ (reference sequence). The CDR3 contains 12 residues. The V end lost 5 bases, the J end lost 4 bases, and 9 bases lay between the germline ends. The DNA of the CDR3 is TGTGCCAGCAGCCAGGATCTATACGAGCAGTACTTC. Translated: CASSQDLYEQYF.

The chain is built from TRBV7-8 and TRBJ2-1, with 8 bases fitting TRBD1. The CDR3 spans 17 residues. Unmatched junction bases numbered 6, after V lost 1 base and J lost 1 base. The germline V gene encodes CDR1 SGHVS and CDR2 FQNEAQ. The CDR3 loop reads CASSLGAGTGSYNEQFF. DNA of the CDR3: TGTGCCAGCAGCTTAGGCGCCGGGACAGGATCCTACAATGAGCAGTTCTTC. Based on the CDR3 plus reference TRBV7-8 and TRBJ2-1, the full variable domain is GAGVSQSPRYKVAKRGQDVALRCDPISGHVSLFWYQQALGQGPEFLTYFQNEAQLDKSGLPSDRFFAERPEGSVSTLKIQRTQQEDSAVYLCASSLGAGTGSYNEQFFGPGTRLTVL.

This clonotype was counted a few times. V and J are TRBV20-1 and TRBJ1-1; D uncertain. CDR3 length: 11 amino acids. The germline CDR1 and CDR2 sequences are DFQATT and SNEGSKA (reference sequence). The V end was cut by 4 bases, the J end by 1 base, with 4 bases between. The CDR3: CSAKWNTEAFF. The CDR3 DNA follows: TGCAGTGCTAAGTGGAACACTGAAGCTTTCTTT.

The chain uses TRBV12-3 or TRBV12-4 and TRBJ1-1; D might be TRBD1 (5 bases). There are 14 residues in the CDR3. Trimming stripped 4 bases from V and 5 bases from J, with 14 bases between. The CDR3 sequence: CASSSWGGGTEAFF. As DNA, the CDR3 is TGTGCCAGCAGTTCTTGGGGGGGAGGGACTGAAGCTTTCTTT.

About this clonotype: The junction shows a germline mismatch at one end, possibly a read error. This chain uses TRBV6-2 or TRBV6-3 with TRBJ2-5, with 9 positions matching TRBD2. The CDR3 is made up of 16 amino acids. Germline CDR1 and CDR2: MNHEY and SVGEGT. The DNA for the CDR3 is TGTGCCAGCAGGCTCCTAGCGGGGAGAACCCAAGAGACACAGTACTTC. Translating it yields CASRLLAGRTQETQYF.

This clonotype was recorded a few times. The CDR3 coding sequence is TGTGCCAGTAGCTCACTGTCAGGGGTTGGAACTGAAGCTTTCTTT. Translation: CASSSLSGVGTEAFF. The chain employs TRBV19 and TRBJ1-1; possible D gene TRBD1, 6 bases. CDR1 is LNHDA, CDR2 SQIVND, per germline (reference sequence). CDR3 length: 15 residues. The V end lost 6 bases, the J end lost 5 bases, and 19 bases lay between the germline ends.

This clonotype was seen a handful of times. The rearrangement links TRBV5-4 to TRBJ1-1, with a weak D call TRBD1 (6 bases). Trimming cost V 6 bases and J 0 bases, with 18 bases left between them. Germline CDR1 reads SGHNT; CDR2 reads YYREEE (reference sequence). CDR3 size: 16 residues. The CDR3 reads CASILTGRGMNTEAFF. DNA for the CDR3: TGTGCCAGCATCCTGACGGGGAGGGGGATGAACACTGAAGCTTTCTTT.

This clonotype came up a few times. The V call is TRBV2, the J call TRBJ1-2; weak D call: TRBD1 (6 bases). Deletions cut 2 bases from V and 0 bases from J, with 19 bases between. The CDR3 spans 18 residues. Germline CDR1 is SNHLY and CDR2 is FYNNEI. CDR3 sequence: CASSEPRIVDRANYGYTF. The CDR3 nucleotides read TGTGCCAGCAGTGAACCCCGAATAGTGGACAGAGCTAACTATGGCTACACCTTC. Full variable domain (remainder filled in from reference TRBV2 and TRBJ1-2): EPEVTQTPSHQVTQMGQEVILRCVPISNHLYFYWYRQILGQKVEFLVSFYNNEISEKSEIFDDQFSVERPDGSNFTLKIRSTKLEDSAMYFCASSEPRIVDRANYGYTFGSGTRLTVV.

Only a few counts were recorded for this clonotype. This chain uses TRBV7-6 with TRBJ2-1, with unresolved D. Trimming took 2 bases from V and 10 from J, leaving 15 bases between them. The CDR3 length is 14 residues. Germline CDR1 is SGHVS and CDR2 is FNYEAQ. CDR3 residues: CASSLYTQAQEQFF. The CDR3, as DNA: TGTGCCAGCAGCTTATATACGCAGGCCCAGGAGCAGTTCTTC.

This clonotype was observed a few times. V and J are TRBV5-1 and TRBJ2-1; TRBD2 agrees at 16 bases. CDR3 length: 17 residues. CDR1 is SGHRS, CDR2 YFSETQ, per germline. V lost 3 bases and J lost 7; bases outside the gene matches: 7. The CDR3 DNA is TGCGCCAGCAGCTGGGGGACTAGCGGGGGGGCCTTGAATGAGCAGTTCTTC. It specifies CASSWGTSGGALNEQFF. Full variable domain (outside the CDR3, taken from reference TRBV5-1 and TRBJ2-1): KAGVTQTPRYLIKTRGQQVTLSCSPISGHRSVSWYQQTPGQGLQFLFEYFSETQRNKGNFPGRFSGRQFSNSRSEMNVSTLELGDSALYLCASSWGTSGGALNEQFFGPGTRLTVL.

The chain links TRBV19 to TRBJ1-5; D uncertain. The V gene's germline CDR1 is LNHDA and CDR2 SQIVND (reference sequence). Trimming took 1 base from V and 4 from J, leaving 11 bases between them. The length of the CDR3 is 15 residues. CDR3 amino acids: CASSIGRRINQPQHF. CDR3 nucleotide sequence: TGTGCCAGTAGTATAGGAAGGCGGATAAATCAGCCCCAGCATTTT.

This clonotype was counted between two and nine times. CDR3 loop: CASAMGIAYNEQFF. In nucleotides, the CDR3 is TGTGCCAGCGCCATGGGGATTGCCTACAATGAGCAGTTCTTC. The chain joins TRBV18 to TRBJ2-1; D gene unclear. The CDR3 has 14 residues. Germline V CDR1 and CDR2: KGHSH, LQKENI. The V end lost 8 bases, the J end lost 2 bases, and 13 bases lay between the germline ends. Full variable domain (missing parts from reference TRBV18 and TRBJ2-1): NAGVMQNPRHLVRRRGQEARLRCSPMKGHSHVYWYRQLPEEGLKFMVYLQKENIIDESGMPKERFSAEFPKEGPSILRIQQVVRGDSAAYFCASAMGIAYNEQFFGPGTRLTVL.

This sequence joins TRBV6-2 or TRBV6-3 and TRBJ2-1; D gene unclear. Germline V gene data show CDR1 as MNHEY and CDR2 as SVGEGT. The CDR3 contains 14 residues. The V gene lost 5 bases and the J gene lost 7 bases, with 15 bases spanning the gap. For the CDR3, the DNA is TGTGCCAGCAGTCTTTCGGGTACCTTGAATGAGCAGTTCTTC. Amino acids: CASSLSGTLNEQFF.

The chain uses TRBV5-1 and TRBJ2-5; D might be TRBD1 or TRBD2, each matching 5 bases. The germline gives CDR1 SGHRS, CDR2 YFSETQ. The CDR3 has 16 amino acids. V was trimmed by 7 bases and J by 5 bases, leaving 24 bases between them. CDR3 residues: CASRLGDRSSMETQYF. The CDR3 DNA reads TGCGCCAGCCGGTTGGGGGACCGTAGCTCTATGGAGACCCAGTACTTC.

This clonotype was seen only a few times. The rearrangement joins TRBV7-2 to TRBJ2-1; D possibly uses TRBD1 or TRBD2 (6 bases each). V gave up 0 bases and J gave up 3 bases, with 12 bases separating them. The germline CDR1 and CDR2 sequences are SGHTA and FQGNSA. The CDR3 sequence is 16 residues long. The CDR3 DNA is TGTGCCAGCAGCTTAGCCGGGGGCGGGTTCTACAATGAGCAGTTCTTC. Its protein is CASSLAGGGFYNEQFF.

This clonotype was detected a few times. The genes are TRBV7-3 and TRBJ2-4; TRBD2 is a possible D gene (6 bases). Germline CDR1 SGHTA, CDR2 FQGTGA. V lost 0 bases and J 8 bases, leaving 23 bases between the germline ends. The CDR3 spans 18 residues. The CDR3 DNA reads TGTGCCAGCAGCTTAACGTCTATCGGGGGACCGCGTATAGACATTCAGTACTTC. It encodes CASSLTSIGGPRIDIQYF.

Note on this clonotype: Just one base apart from a much larger clone, this may be a read error. V is TRBV29-1 and J is TRBJ1-2; 8 bases align to TRBD1. The CDR3 loop spans 14 amino acids. Germline CDR1 is SQVTM and CDR2 is ANQGSEA. CDR3 in DNA: TGCAGCATTGAAGCGCGACAGGGGAACTATGGCTACACCTTC. This sequence encodes CSIEARQGNYGYTF.

This clonotype turned up a few times. The chain uses TRBV7-9 and TRBJ2-7; the D gene could be TRBD1 or TRBD2 (6 bases each). With 6 bases removed from V and 5 bases from J, the gap between germline ends came to 14 bases. Germline V lookup: CDR1 SEHNR, CDR2 FQNEAQ (reference sequence). The CDR3 has 13 amino acids. The CDR3 sequence: CASRTSGADEQYF. CDR3 in DNA: TGTGCCAGCAGAACCTCGGGGGCTGACGAGCAGTACTTC.

CDR3 DNA sequence: TGCGCCAGCAGCGAGGAGGGAAACGAGCAGTACTTC. It specifies CASSEEGNEQYF. The V and J genes are TRBV5-1 and TRBJ2-7, with D possibly TRBD2 on 6 matching bases. The V gene lost 4 bases and the J gene lost 5 bases, with 10 bases spanning the gap. CDR3 size: 12 residues. CDR1 is SGHRS, CDR2 YFSETQ, per germline.